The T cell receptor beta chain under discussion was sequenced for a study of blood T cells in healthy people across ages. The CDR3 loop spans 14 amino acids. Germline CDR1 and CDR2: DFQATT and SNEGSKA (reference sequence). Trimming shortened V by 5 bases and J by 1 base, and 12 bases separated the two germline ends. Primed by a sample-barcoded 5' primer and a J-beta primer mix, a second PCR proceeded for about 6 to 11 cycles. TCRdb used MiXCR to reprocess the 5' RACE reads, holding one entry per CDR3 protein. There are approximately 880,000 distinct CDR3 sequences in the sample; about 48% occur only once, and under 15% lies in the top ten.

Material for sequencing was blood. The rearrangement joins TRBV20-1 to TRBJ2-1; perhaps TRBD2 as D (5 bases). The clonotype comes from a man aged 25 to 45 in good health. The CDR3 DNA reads TGCAGTGCTTCCAGGACGGGATCCTACAATGAGCAGTTCTTC. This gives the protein CSASRTGSYNEQFF.